This T cell receptor (beta chain) was captured by sequencing in a study of cytomegalovirus exposure and HLA in healthy donors. Findings and limits, study-wide: In a later analysis, an Asian-associated ancestry cluster reportedly showed fewer N-insertions than the roughly 650-donor mean. Later work found most CMV-associated TCR beta chains apparently HLA-restricted. Exclusion as indistinguishable affected some V segments, including TRBV6-2 and TRBV6-3. Across HLA loci, a later analysis found differing TCR association rates, with DRB1 most and HLA-C fewest.

With 60 Vbeta and 13 Jbeta primers, the PCR was carried out. Using immunoSEQ multiplex PCR, the repertoire was profiled, and TCRdb retains in-frame clones only, with some absent. Of fewer than 200,000 clones in the sample, about four fifths were seen once. Concerning this clone itself: What it binds is not known.

This CDR3 comprises 14 residues. The V gene's germline CDR1 is SQVTM and CDR2 ANQGSEA. The V end lost 4 bases, the J end lost 2 bases, and 11 bases lay between the germline ends. The clonotype comes from a man aged 35 to 55 in good health and CMV-seropositive. The source material was PBMCs. J is TRBJ2-2 and V is TRBV29-1; D perhaps matches TRBD2 (5 bases). CDR3 coding DNA: TGCAGCGTTGGATGGACTTCCAACACCGGGGAGCTGTTTTTT. Protein sequence: CSVGWTSNTGELFF.